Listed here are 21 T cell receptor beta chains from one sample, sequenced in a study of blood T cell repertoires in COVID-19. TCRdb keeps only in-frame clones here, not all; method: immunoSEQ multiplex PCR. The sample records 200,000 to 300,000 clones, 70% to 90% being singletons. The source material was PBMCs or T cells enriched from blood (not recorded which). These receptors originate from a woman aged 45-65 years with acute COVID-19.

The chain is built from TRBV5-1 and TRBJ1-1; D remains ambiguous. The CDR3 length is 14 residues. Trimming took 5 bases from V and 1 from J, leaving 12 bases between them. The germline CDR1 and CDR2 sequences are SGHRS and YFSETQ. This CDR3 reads CASSPGRENTEAFF. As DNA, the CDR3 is TGCGCCAGCAGTCCCGGGAGAGAGAACACTGAAGCTTTCTTT.

In DNA form, the CDR3 reads TGTGCCAGCAGGCCCAGACAGGGGTCGAACACTGAAGCTTTCTTT. Translated: CASRPRQGSNTEAFF. V and J are TRBV5-4 and TRBJ1-1; 8 bases are a match to TRBD1. CDR1 and CDR2 from the germline V gene are SGHNT and YYREEE (reference sequence). CDR3 length equals 15 residues. Losses at the gene ends were 5 bases for V and 1 base for J; bases not matched to a gene: 7.

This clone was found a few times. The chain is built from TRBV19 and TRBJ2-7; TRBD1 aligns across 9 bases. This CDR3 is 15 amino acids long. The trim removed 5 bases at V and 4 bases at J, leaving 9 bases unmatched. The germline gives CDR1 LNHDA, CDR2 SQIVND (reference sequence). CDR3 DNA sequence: TGTGCCAGTAGTCCCGGGACAGGGCCGATGTACGAGCAGTACTTC. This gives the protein CASSPGTGPMYEQYF.

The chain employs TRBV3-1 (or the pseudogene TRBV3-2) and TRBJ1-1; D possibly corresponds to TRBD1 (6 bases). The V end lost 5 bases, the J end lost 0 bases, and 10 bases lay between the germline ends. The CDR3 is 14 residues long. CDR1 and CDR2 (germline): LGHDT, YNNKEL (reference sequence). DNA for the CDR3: TGTGCCAGCAGCATTCAGGGGCTGAACACTGAAGCTTTCTTT. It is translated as CASSIQGLNTEAFF.

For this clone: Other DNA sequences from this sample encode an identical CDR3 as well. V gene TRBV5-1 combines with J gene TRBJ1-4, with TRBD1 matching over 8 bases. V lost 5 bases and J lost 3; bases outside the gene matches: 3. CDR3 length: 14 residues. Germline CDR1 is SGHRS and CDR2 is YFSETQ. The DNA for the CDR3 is TGCGCCAGCAGGCCACAGGGGGCTAATGAAAAACTGTTTTTT. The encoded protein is CASRPQGANEKLFF.

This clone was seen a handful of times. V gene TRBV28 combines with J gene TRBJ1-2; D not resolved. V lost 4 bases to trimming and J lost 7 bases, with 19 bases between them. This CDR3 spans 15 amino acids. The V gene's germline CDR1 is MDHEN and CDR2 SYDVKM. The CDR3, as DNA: TGTGCCAGCAGTTCCTGGACGGGAGAGTGGGGTGGCTACACCTTC. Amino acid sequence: CASSSWTGEWGGYTF.

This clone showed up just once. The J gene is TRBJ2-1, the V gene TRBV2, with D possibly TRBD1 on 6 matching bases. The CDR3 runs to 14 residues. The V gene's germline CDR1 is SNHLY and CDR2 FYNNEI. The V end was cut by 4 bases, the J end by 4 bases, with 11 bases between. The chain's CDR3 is CASSGGQPYNEQFF. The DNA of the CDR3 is TGTGCCAGCAGTGGAGGACAGCCTTACAATGAGCAGTTCTTC.

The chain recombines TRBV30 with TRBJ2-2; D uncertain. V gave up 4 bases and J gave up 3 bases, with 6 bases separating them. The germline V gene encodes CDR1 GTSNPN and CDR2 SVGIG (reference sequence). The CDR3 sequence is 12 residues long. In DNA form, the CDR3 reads TGTGCCTGGAACACCGACACCGGGGAGCTGTTTTTT. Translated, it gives CAWNTDTGELFF.

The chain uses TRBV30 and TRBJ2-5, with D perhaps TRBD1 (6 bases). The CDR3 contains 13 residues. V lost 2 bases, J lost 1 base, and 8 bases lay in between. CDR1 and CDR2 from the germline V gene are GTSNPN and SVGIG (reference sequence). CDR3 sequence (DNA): TGTGCCTGGAGTTCAGGGGTCCAAGAGACCCAGTACTTC. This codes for CAWSSGVQETQYF.

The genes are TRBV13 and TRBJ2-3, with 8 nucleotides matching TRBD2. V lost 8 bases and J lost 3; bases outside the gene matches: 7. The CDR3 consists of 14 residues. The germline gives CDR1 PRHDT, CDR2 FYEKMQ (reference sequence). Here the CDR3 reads CASATGGRTDTQYF. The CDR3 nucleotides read TGTGCCAGCGCCACGGGGGGGCGAACAGATACGCAGTATTTT.

Written as DNA, the CDR3 is TGTGCCAGCAGCTGGGCGGGGGATGAAAACCTCTATGGCTACACCTTC. Translating it yields CASSWAGDENLYGYTF. V usage is TRBV7-9 and J usage is TRBJ1-2; a possible D gene is TRBD1 (5 bases). CDR1 and CDR2 (germline): SEHNR, FQNEAQ (reference sequence). Trimming pared 4 bases from V and 4 bases from J, leaving 19 bases between. The CDR3 covers 16 residues.

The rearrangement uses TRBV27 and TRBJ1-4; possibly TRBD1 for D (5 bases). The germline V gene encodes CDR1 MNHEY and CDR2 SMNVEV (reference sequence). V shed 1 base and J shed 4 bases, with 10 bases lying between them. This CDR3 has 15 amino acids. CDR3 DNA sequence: TGTGCCAGCAGTTTATTCCGGGGGGGTAATGAAAAACTGTTTTTT. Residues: CASSLFRGGNEKLFF.

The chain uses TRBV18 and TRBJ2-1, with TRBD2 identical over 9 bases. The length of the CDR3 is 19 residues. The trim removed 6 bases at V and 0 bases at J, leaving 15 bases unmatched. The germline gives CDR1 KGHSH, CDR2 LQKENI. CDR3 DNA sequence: TGTGCCAGCTCCCTCCCTCCCCCGGGACTAGCCACCTCCTACAATGAGCAGTTCTTC. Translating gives CASSLPPPGLATSYNEQFF.

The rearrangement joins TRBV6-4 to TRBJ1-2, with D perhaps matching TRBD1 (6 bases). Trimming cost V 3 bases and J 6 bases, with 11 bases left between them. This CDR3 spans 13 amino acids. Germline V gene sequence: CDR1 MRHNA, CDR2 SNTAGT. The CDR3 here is CASSEGTGHGYTF. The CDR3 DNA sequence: TGTGCCAGCAGTGAGGGAACAGGGCATGGCTACACCTTC.

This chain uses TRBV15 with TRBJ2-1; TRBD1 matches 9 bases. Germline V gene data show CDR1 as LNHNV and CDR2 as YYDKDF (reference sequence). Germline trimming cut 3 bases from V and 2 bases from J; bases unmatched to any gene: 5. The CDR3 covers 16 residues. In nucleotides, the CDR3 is TGTGCCACCAGCAGGACGGGACAGGGAACCTACAATGAGCAGTTCTTC. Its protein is CATSRTGQGTYNEQFF.

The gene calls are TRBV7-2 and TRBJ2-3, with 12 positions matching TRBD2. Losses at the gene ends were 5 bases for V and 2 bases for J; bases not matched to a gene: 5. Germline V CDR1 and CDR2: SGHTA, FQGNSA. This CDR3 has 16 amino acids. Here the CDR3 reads CASSIRLAGDTDTQYF. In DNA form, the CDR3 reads TGTGCCAGCAGCATTCGACTAGCGGGGGACACAGATACGCAGTATTTT.

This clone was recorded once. The CDR3 here is CASSSQGSSYNEQFF. CDR3 bases: TGTGCCAGTAGTAGCCAGGGTAGCTCCTACAATGAGCAGTTCTTC. The rearrangement links TRBV19 to TRBJ2-1; perhaps TRBD1 as D (5 bases). CDR3 length: 15 amino acids. Looked up from germline, CDR1 is LNHDA and CDR2 is SQIVND (reference sequence). V lost 4 bases to trimming and J lost 0 bases, with 10 bases between them.

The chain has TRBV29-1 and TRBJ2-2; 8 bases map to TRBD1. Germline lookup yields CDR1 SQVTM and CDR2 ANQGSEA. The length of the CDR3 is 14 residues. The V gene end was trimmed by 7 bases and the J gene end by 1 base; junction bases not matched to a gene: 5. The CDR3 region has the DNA TGCAGCGCCTGGACAGGGATGAACACCGGGGAGCTGTTTTTT. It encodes CSAWTGMNTGELFF.

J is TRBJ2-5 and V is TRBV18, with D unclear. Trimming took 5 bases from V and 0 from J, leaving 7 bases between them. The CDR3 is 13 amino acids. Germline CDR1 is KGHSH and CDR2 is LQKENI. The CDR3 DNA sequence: TGTGCCAGCTCAAAAGAGTACCAAGAGACCCAGTACTTC. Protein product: CASSKEYQETQYF.

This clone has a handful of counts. CDR3: CATRGTANYGYTF. The CDR3 coding sequence is TGTGCCACTCGAGGGACAGCTAACTATGGCTACACCTTC. This chain joins TRBV5-5 and TRBJ1-2; 7 positions agree with TRBD1. Looked up from germline, CDR1 is SGHKS and CDR2 is YYEKEE (reference sequence). This CDR3 spans 13 amino acids. The J segment lost 0 bases and the V segment lost 9 bases, leaving 5 bases of the junction unmatched.

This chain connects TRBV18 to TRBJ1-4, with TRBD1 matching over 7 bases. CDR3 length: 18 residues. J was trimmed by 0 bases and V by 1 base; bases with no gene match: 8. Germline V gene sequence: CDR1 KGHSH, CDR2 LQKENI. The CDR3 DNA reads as TGTGCCAGCTCACCACAATCCGCAGGGGGTTCAACTAATGAAAAACTGTTTTTT. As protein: CASSPQSAGGSTNEKLFF.